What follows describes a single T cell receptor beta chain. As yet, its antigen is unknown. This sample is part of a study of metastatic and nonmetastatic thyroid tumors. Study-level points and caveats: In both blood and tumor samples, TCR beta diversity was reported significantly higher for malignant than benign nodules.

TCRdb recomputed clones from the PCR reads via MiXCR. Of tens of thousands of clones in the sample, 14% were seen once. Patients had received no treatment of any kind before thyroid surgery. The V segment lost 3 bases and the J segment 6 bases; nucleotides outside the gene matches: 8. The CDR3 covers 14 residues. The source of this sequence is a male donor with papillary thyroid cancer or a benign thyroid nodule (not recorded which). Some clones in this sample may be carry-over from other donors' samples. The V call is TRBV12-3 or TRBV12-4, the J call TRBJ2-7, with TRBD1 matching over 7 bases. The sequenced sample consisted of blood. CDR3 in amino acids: CASSFRDSQPEQYF. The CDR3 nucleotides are TGTGCCAGCAGTTTTCGGGACAGTCAACCCGAGCAGTACTTC.